The T cell receptor beta chain under discussion was sequenced for a study of long-term antiretroviral therapy in people with HIV. Survey-level immunoSEQ v3.0 assays were run. Some clones are missing from TCRdb's copy, which holds only in-frame ones; the method was immunoSEQ multiplex PCR. Here the sample spans some 28,000 clones, 88% being singletons. Study-level findings and limits: Increased diversity was seen after ART, yet it remained lower than in transplant donor controls. Across all time points, the repertoire was dominated by clones that expanded before ART.

In the case of this clone: As yet, its antigen is unknown.

Trimming took 5 bases from V and 0 from J, leaving 17 bases between them. Germline lookup yields CDR1 SGHAT and CDR2 FQNNGV. The CDR3 spans 16 residues. The V call is TRBV11-2, the J call TRBJ2-7; weak D call: TRBD1 (6 bases). The sequence was obtained from a woman aged 18-30 years with HIV. Sequenced material: unsorted PBMCs, taken 0.5 years after starting antiretroviral therapy. CDR3 coding DNA: TGTGCCAGCAGCCGCCCGGGACATAAAAGCTCCTACGAGCAGTACTTC. Encoded protein: CASSRPGHKSSYEQYF.